Listed below are T cell receptor beta chains from one sample, sequenced in a study of blood T cell repertoires in COVID-19. Method: immunoSEQ multiplex PCR; TCRdb's copy keeps in-frame clones and lacks some. Of roughly 34,000 clones in the sample, almost 90% are singletons; the top ten hold 4.5% to 5%. The sequenced sample was peripheral blood. The receptors come from a woman aged 70-85 years with active COVID-19. Both conserved end residues are part of each CDR3. D genes are given only for firm matches. The listing skips clone size in some rows; elsewhere it reads once, few, many or a size class.

TRBJ1-5 . TRBD1 TRBV2 CASSVQGAAQPQHF TGTGCCAGCAGTGTACAGGGGGCGGCTCAGCCCCAGCATTTT
TRBJ2-1 . . TRBV5-6 CASSRNREAQFF TGTGCCAGCAGCCGGAACAGGGAAGCGCAGTTCTTC
TRBJ2-1 . . TRBV9 CASSVDRGVYNEQFF TGTGCCAGCAGCGTCGATCGCGGGGTCTACAATGAGCAGTTCTTC
TRBJ2-2 . TRBD2 TRBV30 CAHSGGGALSGELFF TGTGCCCACTCCGGCGGGGGGGCCTTATCCGGGGAGCTGTTTTTT
TRBJ2-1 . . TRBV3-1/TRBV3-2 CASSQAGSYNEQFF TGTGCCAGCAGCCAGGCGGGGTCCTACAATGAGCAGTTCTTC
TRBJ2-5 . TRBD2 TRBV7-8 CASSSTYNRDYNRETQYF TGTGCCAGCAGCTCTACATACAACCGGGACTACAATCGAGAGACCCAGTACTTC
TRBJ2-7 . TRBD2 TRBV3-1/TRBV3-2 CASSQDILLAGPYEQYF TGTGCCAGCAGCCAAGACATCTTACTAGCGGGGCCCTACGAGCAGTACTTC
TRBJ1-5 . . TRBV30 CAWTGAEGPGQPQHF TGTGCCTGGACCGGAGCGGAAGGCCCTGGGCAGCCCCAGCATTTT
TRBJ2-2 once TRBD2 TRBV2 CASTRDRLAGGRTGELFF TGTGCCAGCACTAGGGACAGACTAGCGGGGGGGCGAACCGGGGAGCTGTTTTTT
TRBJ2-3 . TRBD2 TRBV4-1 CASSPLGAGGSTDTQYF TGCGCCAGCAGCCCGTTGGGGGCGGGGGGCAGCACAGATACGCAGTATTTT
TRBJ2-1 once . TRBV5-1 CASSLGLSGYEQFF TGCGCCAGCAGCTTGGGACTATCTGGCTATGAGCAGTTCTTC
TRBJ2-7 . . TRBV18 CASSRTQGRGYEQYF TGTGCCAGCTCACGAACACAGGGAAGGGGCTACGAGCAGTACTTC
TRBJ2-1 . . TRBV30 CAWSESQEINEQFF TGTGCCTGGAGTGAGAGTCAAGAGATCAATGAGCAGTTCTTC
TRBJ2-3 . . TRBV13 CASSLTGGTDTQYF TGTGCCAGCAGCTTAACCGGGGGCACAGATACGCAGTATTTT
TRBJ2-3 . TRBD1 TRBV2 CASSGTGTGVPDTQYF TGTGCCAGCAGTGGTACCGGGACAGGGGTGCCAGATACGCAGTATTTT
TRBJ2-5 . . TRBV19 CASTEETQYF TGTGCCAGTACGGAAGAGACCCAGTACTTC
TRBJ2-7 . TRBD2 TRBV5-6 CASSPGTGRFNEQYF TGTGCCAGCAGCCCCGGGACCGGGAGGTTCAACGAGCAGTACTTC
TRBJ2-1 . TRBD1 TRBV5-1 CASSSSRDRGLSSYNEQFF TGCGCCAGCAGCTCGTCCCGGGACAGGGGCCTTAGCTCCTACAATGAGCAGTTCTTC
TRBJ2-1 . . TRBV14 CASSQDYYNEQFF TGTGCCAGCAGCCAAGACTACTACAATGAGCAGTTCTTC
TRBJ1-2 . . TRBV19 CASSMGTGNYGYTF TGTGCCAGTAGTATGGGTACAGGGAACTATGGCTACACCTTC
TRBJ1-3 . TRBD1 TRBV7-2 CASSLVRGQGANTIYF TGTGCCAGCAGCTTAGTCAGGGGACAGGGGGCGAACACCATATATTTT
TRBJ2-1 . TRBD2 TRBV18 CASSYSGLEAFEQFF TGTGCCAGCTCTTACTCGGGACTAGAAGCATTTGAGCAGTTCTTC
TRBJ1-4 . TRBD1 TRBV6-2/TRBV6-3 CASSYTGTGAEKLFF TGTGCCAGCAGTTATACCGGGACAGGGGCGGAAAAACTGTTTTTT
TRBJ2-5 . TRBD1 TRBV11-1 CASTYRGRETQYF TGTGCCAGCACCTACAGGGGGCGAGAGACCCAGTACTTC
TRBJ1-1 . TRBD1 TRBV7-8 CASSSRQGATEAFF TGTGCCAGCAGCTCCAGACAGGGGGCCACTGAAGCTTTCTTT
TRBJ1-6 . . TRBV14 CASSPGQFRTLHF TGTGCCAGCAGCCCCGGACAGTTTCGAACCCTCCACTTT
TRBJ2-3 . TRBD2 TRBV7-3 CASSLTLAGDTDTQYF TGTGCCAGCAGCTTAACTCTAGCGGGGGACACAGATACGCAGTATTTT
TRBJ2-3 . TRBD2 TRBV7-9 CASSSTSENTDTQYF TGTGCCAGCAGCTCGACTAGCGAGAACACAGATACGCAGTATTTT
TRBJ2-3 . TRBD1 TRBV5-4 CASSLHRGADTQYF TGTGCCAGCAGCTTGCACAGGGGGGCAGATACGCAGTATTTT
TRBJ2-5 . . TRBV27 CASKSDRSEETQYF TGTGCCAGCAAGAGCGACAGGTCGGAGGAGACCCAGTACTTC
TRBJ2-3 . . TRBV7-2 CASSLVGDTQYF TGTGCCAGCAGCTTAGTCGGAGATACGCAGTATTTT
TRBJ2-4 few TRBD2 TRBV3-1/TRBV3-2 CASSQVGTSGVKNIQYF TGTGCCAGCAGCCAAGTAGGGACTAGCGGGGTTAAAAACATTCAGTACTTC
TRBJ2-3 . TRBD1 TRBV30 CAWEKGSGTGVDTQYF TGTGCCTGGGAAAAAGGGTCCGGGACAGGGGTGGATACGCAGTATTTT
TRBJ2-5 . . TRBV4-1 CASSPPATGETQYF TGCGCCAGCAGCCCGCCTGCGACTGGAGAGACCCAGTACTTC
TRBJ2-7 . TRBD2 TRBV28 CASSLAGLEQYF TGTGCCAGCAGTCTAGCGGGGCTCGAGCAGTACTTC
TRBJ2-3 . . TRBV5-4 CASSLGGSPDTQYF TGTGCCAGCAGCTTGGGGGGCAGCCCAGATACGCAGTATTTT
TRBJ2-7 . . TRBV6-2/TRBV6-3 CASSYRTYEQYF TGTGCCAGCAGTTACCGTACCTACGAGCAGTACTTC
TRBJ2-7 . TRBD1 TRBV11-3 CASSSPGTGDSYEQYF TGTGCCAGCAGCTCTCCTGGGACAGGGGACTCCTACGAGCAGTACTTC
TRBJ1-5 . . TRBV6-5 CASSYGPGGNQPQHF TGTGCCAGCAGTTACGGACCAGGGGGCAATCAGCCCCAGCATTTT
TRBJ2-5 . TRBD2 TRBV18 CASSPGLVGETQYF TGTGCCAGCTCACCTGGACTAGTGGGAGAGACCCAGTACTTC
TRBJ1-5 . TRBD1 TRBV28 CASSNLGGALVWEQPQHF TGTGCCAGCAGCAACTTAGGGGGCGCGTTAGTCTGGGAACAGCCCCAGCATTTT
TRBJ1-2 few . TRBV5-4 CASSLFMGQDGYTF TGTGCCAGCAGCTTGTTCATGGGGCAGGATGGCTACACCTTC
TRBJ1-2 once TRBD1 TRBV5-1 CASSMTGGDYGYTF TGCGCCAGCAGCATGACAGGGGGGGACTATGGCTACACCTTC
TRBJ2-7 . . TRBV5-4 CVYGGLSYEQYF TGTGTGTACGGGGGGCTCTCCTACGAGCAGTACTTC
TRBJ2-2 . . TRBV19 CATSGKRPGELFF TGTGCCACCTCAGGGAAGAGGCCCGGGGAGCTGTTTTTT
TRBJ2-2 . . TRBV19 CASSIDPGANTGELFF TGTGCCAGTAGTATAGACCCCGGGGCGAACACCGGGGAGCTGTTTTTT
TRBJ2-5 . TRBD2 TRBV7-3 CASSLIAGKQETQYF TGTGCCAGCAGCTTAATAGCGGGGAAGCAAGAGACCCAGTACTTC
TRBJ2-2 few TRBD2 TRBV5-1 CASSPAPSGLNTGELFF TGCGCCAGCAGTCCGGCCCCTAGCGGGCTTAACACCGGGGAGCTGTTTTTT
TRBJ1-2 . . TRBV19 CASSRSSGVMNGYTF TGTGCCAGTAGTAGAAGCTCAGGGGTTATGAATGGCTACACCTTC
TRBJ2-7 once . TRBV28 CASRGAVGYEQYF TGTGCCAGCCGGGGGGCGGTAGGTTACGAGCAGTACTTC
TRBJ2-1 . . TRBV7-3 CASSLIRGGGVDEQFF TGTGCCAGCAGCTTAATTCGGGGAGGCGGCGTTGATGAGCAGTTCTTC
TRBJ1-3 once . TRBV7-2 CASSSGVSGNTIYF TGTGCCAGCAGCTCAGGGGTTTCTGGAAACACCATATATTTT
TRBJ2-3 . TRBD1 TRBV4-1 CASSPSWTGTPDTQYF TGCGCCAGCAGCCCCTCCTGGACAGGTACACCAGATACGCAGTATTTT
TRBJ2-5 . . TRBV4-1 CASSRLPRETQYF TGCGCCAGCAGCCGGTTACCTCGGGAGACCCAGTACTTC
TRBJ2-1 . TRBD2 TRBV11-2 CASSPPFGGDNEQFF TGTGCCAGCAGCCCTCCGTTTGGGGGGGACAATGAGCAGTTCTTC